This TCR beta chain was captured in a study of blood T cell repertoires in COVID-19. There are 14 residues in the CDR3. In germline, CDR1 is SGHKS, CDR2 YYEKEE (reference sequence). With 2 bases removed from V and 5 bases from J, the gap between germline ends came to 13 bases. Only a few counts were recorded for this clone. Sequenced by immunoSEQ multiplex PCR; TCRdb stores in-frame clones only, minus some. This repertoire shows fewer than 75,000 clones, around 87% found once; its top ten account for 6.5% to 8.5%. The sequenced sample consisted of peripheral blood. The TCR comes from a man aged 45-65 years with active COVID-19. V is TRBV5-5 and J is TRBJ2-5; TRBD1 is a possible D gene (5 bases). The CDR3 region has the DNA TGTGCCAGCAGCTTTTGGGGCTACGGGGAGACCCAGTACTTC. Translating it yields CASSFWGYGETQYF.